The 2 T cell receptor beta chains given below trace back to one sample, sequenced in a study of radiation and T cells in renal cell carcinoma. Sequencing used immunoSEQ multiplex PCR; TCRdb keeps in-frame clones, though not all of them. Counted here are about 130,000 clones, around 81% occurring once; the ten biggest clones make up approximately 6.3%. Indicated time point: blood 2 weeks post-SBRT. As to treatment: 15 Gy SBRT to primary tumor, nephrectomy 4 weeks later. The source was blood, collected from a patient whose treatment included radiotherapy and nephrectomy. Source of these receptors: a man over 45 with renal cell carcinoma.

The chain has TRBV6-1 and TRBJ2-5; a weak D match, TRBD1 (6 bases). The CDR3 is 15 amino acids. Trimming shortened V by 2 bases and J by 0 bases, and 10 bases separated the two germline ends. In germline, CDR1 is MNHNS, CDR2 SASEGT. Written as DNA, the CDR3 is TGTGCCAGCAGTGAACACAGGGTGAACCAAGAGACCCAGTACTTC. The encoded protein is CASSEHRVNQETQYF.

The rearrangement joins TRBV6-1 to TRBJ2-1; TRBD1 is a possible D gene (5 bases). The V gene lost 11 bases and the J gene lost 6 bases, with 11 bases spanning the gap. The CDR3 is 11 residues long. From germline, CDR1 is MNHNS and CDR2 SASEGT. CDR3 sequence: CARGQANEQFF. For the CDR3, the DNA is TGTGCCCGAGGACAAGCCAATGAGCAGTTCTTC.